The entry below gives a single T cell receptor beta chain sequence along with its context. CDR1 is SGHNT, CDR2 YENEEA, per germline. J gave up 4 bases and V 7 bases, and 12 bases lay outside the gene matches. CDR3 length: 16 residues. This sample stems from a study of blood T cell repertoires in COVID-19. Assay: immunoSEQ multiplex PCR; the TCRdb copy retains only in-frame clones and omits some. The sample shows around 100,000 clones, 80% to 90% of them seen only once. Sequencing used PBMCs or T cells enriched from blood (not recorded which). This sequence was found in a woman between 45 and 65 years old who had recovered from COVID-19. V usage is TRBV11-3 and J usage is TRBJ2-2, with 7 positions matching TRBD1. The CDR3 bases are TGTGCCAGCACGAGAGGGGGCCTCGACGGCACCGGGGAGCTGTTTTTT. Encoded protein: CASTRGGLDGTGELFF.